Below are 3 T cell receptor beta chains sequenced from a single sample in a study of T cells in Graves' hyperthyroidism and ophthalmopathy. The source material, RNA transcripts, was used to amplify TCR beta CDR3 regions. The TCR CDR3 was amplified in a first-round RT-PCR using the HTBI primer set. One entry per CDR3 protein results from TCRdb running MiXCR on the multiplex PCR reads. The profile shows about 420,000 distinct CDR3 sequences, roughly 13% of them singletons. The sample taken for sequencing was blood. Receptors were obtained from a young woman with Graves' hyperthyroidism.

This clonotype has at least ten counts. The chain combines TRBV7-2 with TRBJ2-5; 10 positions match TRBD2. CDR1 is SGHTA, CDR2 FQGNSA, per germline. The CDR3 has 14 residues. V shed 4 bases and J 3 bases; nucleotides not matched to a gene: 2. As DNA, the CDR3 is TGTGCCAGCAGCTCAGCGGGAGGGAAAGAGACCCAGTACTTC. It yields the protein CASSSAGGKETQYF. The variable domain in full, with the rest retrieved from reference TRBV7-2 and TRBJ2-5, is GAGVSQSPSNKVTEKGKDVELRCDPISGHTALYWYRQSLGQGLEFLIYFQGNSAPDKSGLPSDRFSAERTGGSVSTLTIQRTQQEDSAVYLCASSSAGGKETQYFGPGTRLLVL.

This clonotype was recorded a few times. The J gene is TRBJ2-5, the V gene TRBV5-1; the D gene is possibly TRBD2 (6 bases). V was cut by 1 base and J by 3 bases, with 16 bases left in between. This CDR3 contains 16 residues. Per the germline V gene, CDR1 is SGHRS and CDR2 is YFSETQ. The chain's CDR3 is CASSLTRGGEKETQYF. The DNA for the CDR3 is TGCGCCAGCAGCTTGACTCGCGGAGGGGAGAAAGAGACCCAGTACTTC.

This clonotype was counted ten times or more. The chain uses TRBV27 and TRBJ1-4; TRBD1 aligns across 7 bases. Per germline, CDR1 MNHEY and CDR2 SMNVEV (reference sequence). After removal of 3 bases from V and 6 bases from J, the junction contained 7 bases not matched to a gene. The CDR3 sequence is 15 residues long. The CDR3 loop reads CASSFLRGTDEKLFF. DNA for the CDR3: TGTGCCAGCAGTTTCCTAAGGGGGACAGATGAAAAACTGTTTTTT.